The 2 T cell receptor beta chains below were found in one sample sequenced in a study of circulating tumor DNA in untreated peripheral T-cell lymphoma. The method was immunoSEQ multiplex PCR; TCRdb's version includes in-frame clones alone and lacks a portion of them. The table shows around 6,300 clones, with 50% to 75% occurring only once. The specimen sequenced was tumor tissue. All receptors come from a human donor with peripheral T-cell lymphoma.

With regard to this clone: At one end, the junction sequence differs from germline, possibly due to a read error. V gene TRBV6-4 combines with J gene TRBJ2-1, with D perhaps matching TRBD2 (6 bases). The germline gives CDR1 MRHNA, CDR2 SNTAGT. The CDR3 is 15 residues long. The CDR3 bases are TGTGCCATCAGTGTTGGACTAACGGACTACAATGAGCAGTTCTTC. It is translated as CAISVGLTDYNEQFF.

The genes are TRBV23-1 and TRBJ2-5, with 9 bases lining up with TRBD1. TRBV23-1 is annotated as an ORF whose role is uncertain. V was pared by 6 bases and J by 5 bases, with 13 bases of the junction left unmatched. The CDR3 is made up of 16 amino acids. CDR3 nucleotide sequence: TGCGCCAGCAGCCATAGGCAGGACAGGGGTTTGGAGACCCAGTACTTC. It specifies CASSHRQDRGLETQYF.